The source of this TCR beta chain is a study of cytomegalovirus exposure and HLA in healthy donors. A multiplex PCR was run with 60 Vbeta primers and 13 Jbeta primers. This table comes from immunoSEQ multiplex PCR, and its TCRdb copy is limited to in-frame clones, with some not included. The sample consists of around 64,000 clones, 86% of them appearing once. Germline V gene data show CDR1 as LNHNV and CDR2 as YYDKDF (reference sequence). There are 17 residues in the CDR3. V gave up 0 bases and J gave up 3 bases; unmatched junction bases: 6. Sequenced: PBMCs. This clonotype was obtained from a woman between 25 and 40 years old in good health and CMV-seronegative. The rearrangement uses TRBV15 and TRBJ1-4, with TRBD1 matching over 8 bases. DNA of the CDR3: TGTGCCACCAGCAGAGATATAGGGACAGGCCCTAATGAAAAACTGTTTTTT. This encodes CATSRDIGTGPNEKLFF.